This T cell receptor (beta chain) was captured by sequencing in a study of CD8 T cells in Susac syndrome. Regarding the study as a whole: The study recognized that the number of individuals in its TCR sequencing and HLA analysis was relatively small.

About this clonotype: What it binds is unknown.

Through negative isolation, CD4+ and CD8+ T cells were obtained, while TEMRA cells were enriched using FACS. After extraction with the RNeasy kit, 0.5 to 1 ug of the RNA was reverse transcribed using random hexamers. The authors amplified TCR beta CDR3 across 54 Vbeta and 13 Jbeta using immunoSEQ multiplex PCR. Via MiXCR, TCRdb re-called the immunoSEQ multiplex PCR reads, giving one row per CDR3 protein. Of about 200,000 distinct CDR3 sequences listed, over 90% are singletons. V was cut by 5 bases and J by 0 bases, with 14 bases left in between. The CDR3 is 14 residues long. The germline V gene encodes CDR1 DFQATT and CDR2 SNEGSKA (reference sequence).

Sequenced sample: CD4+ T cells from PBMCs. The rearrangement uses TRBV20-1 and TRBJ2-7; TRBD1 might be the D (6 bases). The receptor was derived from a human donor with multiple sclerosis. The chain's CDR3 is CSASRTVSSYEQYF. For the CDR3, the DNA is TGCAGTGCTTCTAGGACAGTCAGCTCCTACGAGCAGTACTTC.